These 4 T cell receptor beta chains share one sample of origin, sequenced in a study of Ad26.COV2.S vaccination and SARS-CoV-2 variants. Treatment indicated: 15 to 20 received Ad26.COV2.S at low or high dose, single or two shots; several received placebo; per-sample allocation not given. All samples were drawn on day 63, counting from the first vaccine or placebo injection. Assay: immunoSEQ multiplex PCR; the TCRdb copy retains only in-frame clones and omits some. The table lists approximately 250,000 clones, around 88% of them singletons, with roughly 3% in the top ten. The sample here was peripheral blood, taken in a trial of Ad26.COV2.S vaccine versus placebo. The receptors shown here come from a person aged 18-65 years who received the Ad26.COV2.S COVID-19 vaccine or a placebo.

This chain uses TRBV12-3 or TRBV12-4 with TRBJ1-4; D remains unclear. Trimming removed 6 bases from V and 0 bases from J, with 2 bases in between. The CDR3 is 12 residues long. CDR3 loop: CASRTTNEKLFF. The CDR3 region has the DNA TGTGCCAGCAGGACAACTAATGAAAAACTGTTTTTT.

The chain carries TRBV11-2 and TRBJ2-2; D is undetermined. V was clipped by 1 base and J by 5 bases, with 5 bases between them. The CDR3 spans 13 residues. CDR1 is SGHAT, CDR2 FQNNGV, per germline. The CDR3 nucleotides are TGTGCCAGCAGCTTAGGGCGGACCGGGGAGCTGTTTTTT. This encodes CASSLGRTGELFF.

The chain has TRBV4-1 and TRBJ1-5; 8 bases align to TRBD1. CDR1 and CDR2 from the germline V gene are MGHRA and YSYEKL. J was trimmed by 5 bases and V by 5 bases; bases with no gene match: 5. The CDR3 consists of 14 residues. The chain's CDR3 is CASSTRQGYQPQHF. CDR3 in DNA: TGCGCCAGCAGCACCCGACAGGGGTATCAGCCCCAGCATTTT.

V and J are TRBV12-5 and TRBJ2-1; D uncertain. The germline V gene encodes CDR1 LGHNT and CDR2 FRNRAP. This CDR3 region has 15 residues. V lost 0 bases, J lost 8 bases, and 14 bases lay in between. Here the CDR3 DNA reads TGTGCTAGTGGTTTGGTAAGCGCCAGAAGGCATGAGCAGTTCTTC. Amino acid sequence: CASGLVSARRHEQFF.